This T cell receptor beta chain was retrieved from a study of technical replicates of blood from several donors. Data came from immunoSEQ multiplex PCR; TCRdb stores just in-frame clones and leaves some out. The sample has around 60,000 clones; more than 85% are singletons. The sample holds a few counts of this clone. CDR3 size: 13 residues. The germline V gene has CDR1 SQVTM and CDR2 ANQGSEA. The germline V and J ends were trimmed by 6 bases and 5 bases, with 16 bases remaining between them. Sequenced: PBMCs. This sequence joins TRBV29-1 and TRBJ1-1, with D hard to call. The sequence derives from a human donor in good health. Some clones in this sample may be carry-over from other donors' samples. CDR3 amino acids: CSVGEGVLTEAFF. CDR3 bases: TGCAGCGTCGGAGAGGGCGTATTGACTGAAGCTTTCTTT. The full variable domain, with the rest looked up from reference TRBV29-1 and TRBJ1-1, is SAVISQKPSRDICQRGTSLTIQCQVDSQVTMMFWYRQQPGQSLTLIATANQGSEATYESGFVIDKFPISRPNLTFSTLTVSNMSPEDSSIYLCSVGEGVLTEAFFGQGTRLTVV.